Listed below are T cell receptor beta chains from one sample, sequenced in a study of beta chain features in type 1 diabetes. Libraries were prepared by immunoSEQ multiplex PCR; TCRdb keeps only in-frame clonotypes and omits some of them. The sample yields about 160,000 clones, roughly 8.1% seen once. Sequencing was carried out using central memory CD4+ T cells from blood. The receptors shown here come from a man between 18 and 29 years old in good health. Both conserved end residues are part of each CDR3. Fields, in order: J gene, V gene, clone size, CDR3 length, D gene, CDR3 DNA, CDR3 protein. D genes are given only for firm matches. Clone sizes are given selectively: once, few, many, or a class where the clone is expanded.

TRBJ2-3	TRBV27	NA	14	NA	TGTGCCAGCAGTTTAGTAGCGACCACAGATACGCAGTATTTT	CASSLVATTDTQYF
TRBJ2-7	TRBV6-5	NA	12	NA	TGTGCCAGCACCCCTACCCTCGGCGAGCAGTACTTC	CASTPTLGEQYF
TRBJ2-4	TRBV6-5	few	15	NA	TGTGCCAGCAGTTACTCGAGTCAGGGCAAAAACATTCAGTACTTC	CASSYSSQGKNIQYF
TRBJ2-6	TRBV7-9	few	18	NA	TGTGCCAGCAGCTTAGTTTACGGGGTGATCTCTGGGGCCAACGTCCTGACTTTC	CASSLVYGVISGANVLTF
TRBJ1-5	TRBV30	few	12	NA	TGTGCCTGGAGCATCTACAATCAGCCCCAGCATTTT	CAWSIYNQPQHF
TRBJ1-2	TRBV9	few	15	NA	TGTGCCAGCAGCCCTTCATCGGTCGCTAACTATGGCTACACCTTC	CASSPSSVANYGYTF
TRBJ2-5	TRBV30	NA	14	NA	TGTGCCTGGAGTGTAGGCAGGGACCAAGAGACCCAGTACTTC	CAWSVGRDQETQYF
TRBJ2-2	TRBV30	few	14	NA	TGTGCTCGTTCACCAGATACGAACACCGGGGAGCTGTTTTTT	CARSPDTNTGELFF
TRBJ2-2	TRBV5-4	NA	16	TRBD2	TGTGCCAGCAGCTATTCTGGGGCGGGGGGCACCGGGGAGCTGTTTTTT	CASSYSGAGGTGELFF
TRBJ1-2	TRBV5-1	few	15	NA	TGCGCCAGCAGTAAGACTCGGACAGCCCCCGGTGGCTACACCTTC	CASSKTRTAPGGYTF
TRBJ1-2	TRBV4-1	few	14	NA	TGCGCCAGCAGCCAAGCGGGAGTGGGGGATGGCTACACCTTC	CASSQAGVGDGYTF
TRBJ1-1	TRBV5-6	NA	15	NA	TGTGCCAGCAAATGGGGCAGCCAATGGAACACTGAAGCTTTCTTT	CASKWGSQWNTEAFF
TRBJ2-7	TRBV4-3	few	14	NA	TGCGCCAGCAGCCCCGATTTGAGATTCTACGAGCAGTACTTC	CASSPDLRFYEQYF